This T cell receptor (beta chain) was sequenced during a study of CD8 T cells in Susac syndrome. RNA was extracted with the RNeasy kit, and a quantity of roughly 0.5 to 1 ug was reverse transcribed using random hexamers. TCRdb redid the calling of the immunoSEQ multiplex PCR reads with MiXCR, one entry per CDR3 protein. The sample has around 150,000 distinct CDR3 sequences, around 95% seen once. V dropped 1 base and J dropped 9 bases, with 16 bases sitting between them. Germline CDR1 SEHNR, CDR2 FQNEAQ (reference sequence). The CDR3 runs 15 residues. The chain carries TRBV7-9 and TRBJ2-1; D may be TRBD2 (5 bases). The origin of this receptor is a human donor with Susac syndrome. The sequencing sample was made of CD4+ T cells from PBMCs. The CDR3 reads CASSLGRDVMGEQFF. The CDR3, as DNA: TGTGCCAGCAGCTTAGGACGGGATGTTATGGGTGAGCAGTTCTTC.